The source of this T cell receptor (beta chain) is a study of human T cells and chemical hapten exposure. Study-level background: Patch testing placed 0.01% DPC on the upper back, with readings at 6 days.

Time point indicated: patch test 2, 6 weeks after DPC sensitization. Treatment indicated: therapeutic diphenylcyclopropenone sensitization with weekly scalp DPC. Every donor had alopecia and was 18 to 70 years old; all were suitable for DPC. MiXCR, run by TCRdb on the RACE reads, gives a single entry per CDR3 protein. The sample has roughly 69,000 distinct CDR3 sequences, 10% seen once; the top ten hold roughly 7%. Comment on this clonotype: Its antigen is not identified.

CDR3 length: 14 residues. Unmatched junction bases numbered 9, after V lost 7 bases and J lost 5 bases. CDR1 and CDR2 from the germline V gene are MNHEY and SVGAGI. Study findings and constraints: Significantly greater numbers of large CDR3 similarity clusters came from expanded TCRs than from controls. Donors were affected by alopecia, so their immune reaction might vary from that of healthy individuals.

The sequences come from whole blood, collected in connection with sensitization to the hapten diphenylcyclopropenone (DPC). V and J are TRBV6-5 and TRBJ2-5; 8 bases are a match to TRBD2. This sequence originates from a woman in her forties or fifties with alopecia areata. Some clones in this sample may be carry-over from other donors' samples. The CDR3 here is CASNLAGRWETQYF. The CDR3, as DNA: TGTGCCAGCAACTTAGCGGGAAGGTGGGAGACCCAGTACTTC.